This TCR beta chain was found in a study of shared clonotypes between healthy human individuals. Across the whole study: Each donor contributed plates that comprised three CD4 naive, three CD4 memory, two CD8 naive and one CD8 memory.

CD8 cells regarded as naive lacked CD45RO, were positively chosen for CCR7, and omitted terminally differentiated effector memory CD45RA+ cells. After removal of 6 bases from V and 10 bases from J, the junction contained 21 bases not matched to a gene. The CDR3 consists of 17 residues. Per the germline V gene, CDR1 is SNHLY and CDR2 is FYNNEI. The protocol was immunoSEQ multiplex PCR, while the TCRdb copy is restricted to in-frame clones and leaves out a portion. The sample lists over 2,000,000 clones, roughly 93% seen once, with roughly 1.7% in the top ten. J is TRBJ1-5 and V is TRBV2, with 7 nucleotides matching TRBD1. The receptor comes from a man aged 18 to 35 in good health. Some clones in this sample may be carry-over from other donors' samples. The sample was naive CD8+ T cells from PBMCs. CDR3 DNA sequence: TGTGCCAGCAGCCTAAGCCCCAGGACAGGAGGCGAACCCCCCCAGCATTTT. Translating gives CASSLSPRTGGEPPQHF.